This TCR beta chain was obtained from a study of blood T cells in healthy people across ages. As for the study in general: Template switching recovered approximately one barcoded beta molecule for every two T cells.

Total RNA was extracted at no less than 5.5 micrograms per sample. General study findings and limits: Whereas aged donors had fewer naive CD4+ cells, long-lived donors had more of them and higher diversity. Estimates of total diversity, which came from one million sequenced T cells, were considered to be underestimates.

Next came a second PCR, run for 7 to 11 cycles, which used a sample-barcoded 5' primer along with a J-beta primer mix. MiXCR was run by TCRdb on the 5' RACE reads, yielding one entry per CDR3 protein. The sample has around 870,000 distinct CDR3 sequences, around 30% seen once. This clonotype was observed a few times. Its antigen is currently unknown. The clonotype was recovered from a woman older than 75 in good health. Source material: blood.

This CDR3 reads CASIKGGTEAFF. The CDR3 DNA reads as TGTGCCAGCATCAAGGGAGGCACTGAAGCTTTCTTT. V and J are TRBV27 and TRBJ1-1; D is unclear. Per the germline V gene, CDR1 is MNHEY and CDR2 is SMNVEV (reference sequence). The CDR3 contains 12 residues. V was trimmed by 7 bases and J by 4 bases, leaving 10 bases between them.